This TCR beta chain was captured by sequencing in a study of blood T cell repertoires in COVID-19 (TCRdb year 2020). A note on the overall study: Samples covering the acute and convalescent phases of COVID-19 were provided by collaborators in the United States, Italy and Spain. The material from the prospective study consisted of cDNA or gDNA derived from T cells, B-cell-depleted T cells, or PBMCs. Subjects who had been exposed to COVID-19, were actively infected with it, or had recovered from it provided the deeply sampled blood TCRbeta repertoires that made up the dataset. The repertoires were released in a freely available public database meant as a resource for research on the immune response to SARS-CoV-2. Samples came from the ongoing ImmuneRACE study (first 160 participants) plus 1,254 subjects from 6 global collaborators. A de-identified subject ID, COVID-19 status, age in years and sex were almost always included in the sample metadata. Where available, HLA class I and class II types were obtained from metadata supplied by the sample provider rather than from assay-based typing.

The collaborating institutions used their own protocols to collect whole blood in K2EDTA tubes. Collaborator samples were shipped for TCRbeta analysis as frozen whole blood, isolated PBMCs, or DNA extracted from either sample type. TCRbeta CDR3 regions were amplified from genomic DNA by means of the immunoSEQ Assay, a bias-controlled multiplex PCR. The study's own analysis went as follows. The number of nucleated cells in each sample was estimated from the amplification of reference gene primers within the assay. Sequence reads were collapsed and filtered to measure the absolute abundance of every unique TCRbeta CDR3 rearrangement. Productive Simpson clonality was computed per sample as the square root of Simpson's diversity index over productive rearrangements. In TCRdb, the immuneACCESS table is reduced to in-frame sequences with V and J assigned. These tables do not hold every clone; where another copy was compared, an unresolved V gene accounts for under half, and the others remain unexplained. V and J calls and clone size are copied from that table; D and trimming were computed from the DNA. The sample data list approximately 210,000 clones, and 70% to 90% of these were observed just once. The ten largest clones represent approximately 8% of the sample.

This clone was seen more than once but under ten times. This receptor's antigen is unknown. Base-call qualities are not available, and no considerably larger clone is one nucleotide away. The junction shows trimming of 2 bases on V and 9 bases on J, plus 14 bases between the germline ends. From the cysteine through the phenylalanine, the CDR3 covers 14 amino acids. Here the CDR3 DNA is all that survives: 42 bases in frame from base 1. For CDR1 and CDR2, the germline V gene (reference sequence) lists LNHDA and SQIVND. Points the paper makes about the study in general: Clinical and demographic metadata were provided uncurated, with the amount varying by source and participant.

The receptor comes from a woman between 50 and 59 years old with active or convalescent COVID-19. The material sequenced was peripheral blood. The chain was built from TRBV19 and TRBJ1-5; tentative D gene TRBD1, with 6 bases matching. CDR3 sequence: CASSIIGDIRPQHF. The DNA sequence follows: TGTGCCAGTAGTATAATCGGGGACATTCGGCCCCAGCATTTT.